This TCR beta chain was sequenced during a study of CD8+CD57+ T cells in acquired aplastic anemia. Whole-study context: Healthy donors yielded 9 million to 14 million CD4+ cell reads on average.

Note on this clonotype: What it binds is unknown.

The template for TCR beta VDJ and CDR3 sequence profiling was genomic DNA. TCRdb reprocessed the reads via MiXCR and lists one record per CDR3 protein. The data show tens of thousands of distinct CDR3 sequences, with about 54% seen just once and about 2.5% held by the top ten. V lost 0 bases and J lost 4, with 5 bases in between. The CDR3 contains 13 residues. Germline V gene data show CDR1 as KGHDR and CDR2 as SFDVKD. General study points: Roughly 30 sequences, all CD8+ CDR3, were shared between patients and controls.

The chain links TRBV24-1 to TRBJ1-2; TRBD1 might be the D (5 bases). This clonotype was sampled from a human donor in good health, serving as a control. Sequencing input: sorted CD4+, CD8+, or CD8+CD57+ T cells (not recorded which) from PBMCs. CDR3 in amino acids: CATSDLQGYGYTF. The CDR3 DNA follows: TGTGCCACCAGTGATTTGCAGGGCTATGGCTACACCTTC.